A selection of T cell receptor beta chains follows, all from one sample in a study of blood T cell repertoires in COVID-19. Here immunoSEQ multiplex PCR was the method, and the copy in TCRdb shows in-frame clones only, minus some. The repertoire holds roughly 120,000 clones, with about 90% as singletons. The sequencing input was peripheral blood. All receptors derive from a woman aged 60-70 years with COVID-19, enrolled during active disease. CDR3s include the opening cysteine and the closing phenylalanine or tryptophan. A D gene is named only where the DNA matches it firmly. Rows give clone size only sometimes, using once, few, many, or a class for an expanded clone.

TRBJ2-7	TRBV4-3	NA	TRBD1	CASSQGGQEKYF	TGCGCCAGCAGCCAAGGCGGACAGGAGAAGTACTTC
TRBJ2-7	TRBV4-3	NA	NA	CASSQSTVYEQYF	TGCGCCAGCAGCCAGTCGACAGTCTACGAGCAGTACTTC
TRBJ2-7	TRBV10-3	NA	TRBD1	CAISESGQPPTGGSF	TGTGCCATCAGTGAGTCAGGACAGCCACCCACAGGGGGATCCTTC
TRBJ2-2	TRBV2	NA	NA	CASSGQGSYTGELFF	TGTGCCAGCAGTGGCCAGGGCTCCTACACCGGGGAGCTGTTTTTT
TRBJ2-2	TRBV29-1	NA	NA	CSGRTANTGELFF	TGCAGCGGACGGACTGCTAACACCGGGGAGCTGTTTTTT
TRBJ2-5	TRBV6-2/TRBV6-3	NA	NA	CASSYALVRGQELQETQYF	TGTGCCAGCAGTTACGCCCTTGTGCGGGGGCAGGAACTCCAAGAGACCCAGTACTTC
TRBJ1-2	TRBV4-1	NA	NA	CASSQGSGVGGYGYTF	TGCGCCAGCAGCCAAGGATCAGGGGTGGGGGGGTATGGCTACACCTTC
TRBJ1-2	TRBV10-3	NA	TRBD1	CAISATGDGNGYTF	TGTGCCATCAGTGCCACAGGGGACGGGAATGGCTACACCTTC
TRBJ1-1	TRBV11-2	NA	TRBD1	CASSKTGSANTEAFF	TGTGCCAGCAGCAAGACAGGGTCTGCGAACACTGAAGCTTTCTTT
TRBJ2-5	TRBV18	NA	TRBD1	CASSRDRETQYF	TGTGCCAGCTCAAGGGACAGAGAGACCCAGTACTTC
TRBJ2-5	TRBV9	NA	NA	CASSPLTRPGMAQYF	TGTGCCAGCAGCCCCCTGACCCGACCGGGTATGGCCCAGTACTTC
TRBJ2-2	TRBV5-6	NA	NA	CASSLVGVGAGELFF	TGTGCCAGCAGCTTGGTAGGGGTAGGAGCCGGGGAGCTGTTTTTT
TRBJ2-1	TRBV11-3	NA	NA	CASSLRVNGEQFF	TGTGCCAGCAGCTTACGGGTCAATGGTGAGCAGTTCTTC
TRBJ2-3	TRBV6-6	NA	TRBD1	CASIGTGGPDTQYF	TGTGCCAGCATCGGGACAGGGGGCCCAGATACGCAGTATTTT
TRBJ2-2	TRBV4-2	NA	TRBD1	CASSSRDRGNTGELFF	TGTGCCAGCAGCTCCCGGGACAGGGGGAACACCGGGGAGCTGTTTTTT
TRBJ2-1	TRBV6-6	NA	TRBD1	CASSYETGKDPKFF	TGTGCCAGCAGTTACGAGACAGGGAAAGACCCGAAGTTCTTC
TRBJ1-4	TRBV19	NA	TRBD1	CASCRDRDNEKLFF	TGTGCCAGTTGCCGGGACAGGGATAATGAAAAACTGTTTTTT
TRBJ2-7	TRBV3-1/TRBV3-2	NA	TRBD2	CASSQDVSGNIGYEQYF	TGTGCCAGCAGCCAAGACGTTAGCGGGAATATAGGGTACGAGCAGTACTTC
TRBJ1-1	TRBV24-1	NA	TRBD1	CATGNRGTEAFF	TGTGCCACCGGTAACAGGGGCACTGAAGCTTTCTTT
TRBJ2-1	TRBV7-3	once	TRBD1	CASSSTGGSYNEQFF	TGTGCCAGCAGCTCGACAGGGGGCTCCTACAATGAGCAGTTCTTC
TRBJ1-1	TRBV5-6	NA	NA	CASSPGYAGEGEAFF	TGTGCCAGCAGCCCGGGGTACGCCGGCGAGGGTGAAGCTTTCTTT
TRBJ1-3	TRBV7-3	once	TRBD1	CASSKGAGLSGNTIYF	TGTGCCAGCAGCAAGGGGGCAGGCCTCTCTGGAAACACCATATATTTT
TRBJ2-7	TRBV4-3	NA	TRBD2	CASSQGGREGSYEQYF	TGCGCCAGCAGCCAAGGGGGGAGGGAGGGATCCTACGAGCAGTACTTC
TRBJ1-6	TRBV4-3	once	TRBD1	CASSQEGTADSPLHF	TGCGCCAGCAGCCAAGAAGGGACAGCCGATTCACCCCTCCACTTT
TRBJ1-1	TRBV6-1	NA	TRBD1	CASSDRQGMNTEAFF	TGTGCCAGCAGTGACAGACAGGGCATGAACACTGAAGCTTTCTTT
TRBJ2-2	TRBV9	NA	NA	CASSVSSQNTGELFF	TGTGCCAGCAGCGTGTCATCACAGAACACCGGGGAGCTGTTTTTT
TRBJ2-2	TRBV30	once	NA	CAWSVRGGYTGELFF	TGTGCCTGGAGTGTTAGGGGAGGATACACCGGGGAGCTGTTTTTT
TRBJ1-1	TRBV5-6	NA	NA	CASSLRQRMNTEAFF	TGTGCCAGCAGCTTGAGACAGCGCATGAACACTGAAGCTTTCTTT
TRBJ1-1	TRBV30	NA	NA	CAWIGSRGNTEAFF	TGTGCCTGGATCGGTAGCAGGGGGAACACTGAAGCTTTCTTT
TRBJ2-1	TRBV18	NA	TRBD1	CASSSQGSAYNEQFF	TGTGCCAGCTCATCACAGGGGTCGGCCTACAATGAGCAGTTCTTC
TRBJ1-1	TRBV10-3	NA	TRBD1	CAISPTGMNTEAFF	TGTGCCATCAGTCCGACAGGGATGAACACTGAAGCTTTCTTT
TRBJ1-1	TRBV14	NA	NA	CASSPGHPNTEAFF	TGTGCCAGCAGCCCCGGACACCCGAACACTGAAGCTTTCTTT
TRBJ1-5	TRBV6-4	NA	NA	CASSESGNQPQHF	TGTGCCAGCAGTGAATCGGGCAATCAGCCCCAGCATTTT
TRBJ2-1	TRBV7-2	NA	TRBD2	CASSSGGASYNEQFF	TGTGCCAGCAGCTCCGGGGGGGCCTCCTACAATGAGCAGTTCTTC